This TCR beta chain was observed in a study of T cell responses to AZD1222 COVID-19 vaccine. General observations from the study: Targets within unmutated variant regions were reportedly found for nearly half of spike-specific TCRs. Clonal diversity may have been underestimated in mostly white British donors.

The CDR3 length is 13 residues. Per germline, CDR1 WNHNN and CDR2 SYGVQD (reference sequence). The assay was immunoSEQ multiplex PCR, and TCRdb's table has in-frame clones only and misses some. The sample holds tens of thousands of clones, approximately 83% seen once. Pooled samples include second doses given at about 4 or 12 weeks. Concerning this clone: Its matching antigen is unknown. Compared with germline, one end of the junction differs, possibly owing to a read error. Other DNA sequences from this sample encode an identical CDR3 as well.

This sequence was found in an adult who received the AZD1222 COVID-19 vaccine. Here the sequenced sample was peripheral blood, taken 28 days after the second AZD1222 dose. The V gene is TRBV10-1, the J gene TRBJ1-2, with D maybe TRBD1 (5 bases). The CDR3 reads CASSPDRNYGYTF. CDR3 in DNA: TGCGCCAGCAGTCCAGACAGAAACTATGGCTACACCTTT.